This entry is about one T cell receptor beta chain. Its target is not known. This sample was included in a study of CD4 T cells in relation to SARS-CoV-2 and coronaviruses. Only in-frame clones appear in the TCRdb table, and some are missing; sequencing was by immunoSEQ multiplex PCR. The repertoire holds tens of thousands of clones, with 90% to 95% as singletons. Study-level results: Pre-pandemic and post-infection samples never came from the same donor. Crossreactivity was assessed only for spike protein, not other viral proteins.

The sample comprised naive CD4+ T cells from PBMCs. Described subset: naive CD4+ T cells isolated by negative enrichment. The TCR was taken from an adult with COVID-19.

Written as DNA, the CDR3 is TGTGCCACTCGGTGGGGGGTCACTGAAGCTTTCTTT. It is translated as CATRWGVTEAFF. V usage is TRBV19 and J usage is TRBJ1-1, with D perhaps TRBD1 (5 bases). The CDR3 length is 12 residues. CDR1 is LNHDA and CDR2 is SQIVND in the germline V gene (reference sequence). V lost 10 bases to trimming and J lost 4 bases, with 13 bases between them.